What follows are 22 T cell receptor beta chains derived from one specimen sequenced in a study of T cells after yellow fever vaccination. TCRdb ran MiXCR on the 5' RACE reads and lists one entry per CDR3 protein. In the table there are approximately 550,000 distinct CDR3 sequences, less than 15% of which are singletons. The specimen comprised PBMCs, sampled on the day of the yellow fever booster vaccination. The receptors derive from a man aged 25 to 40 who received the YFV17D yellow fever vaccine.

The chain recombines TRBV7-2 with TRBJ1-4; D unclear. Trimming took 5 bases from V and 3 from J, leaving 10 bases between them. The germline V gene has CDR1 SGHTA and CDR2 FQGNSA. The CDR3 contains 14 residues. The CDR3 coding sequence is TGTGCCAGCAGCGAGAAGGGCCCTAATGAAAAACTGTTTTTT. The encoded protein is CASSEKGPNEKLFF. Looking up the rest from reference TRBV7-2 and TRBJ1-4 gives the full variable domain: GAGVSQSPSNKVTEKGKDVELRCDPISGHTALYWYRQSLGQGLEFLIYFQGNSAPDKSGLPSDRFSAERTGGSVSTLTIQRTQQEDSAVYLCASSEKGPNEKLFFGSGTQLSVL.

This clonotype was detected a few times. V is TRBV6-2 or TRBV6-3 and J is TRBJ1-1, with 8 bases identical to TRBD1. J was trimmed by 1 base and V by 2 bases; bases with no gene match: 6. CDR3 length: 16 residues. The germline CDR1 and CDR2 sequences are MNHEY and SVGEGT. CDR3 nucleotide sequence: TGTGCCAGCAGTTACCCGGAAGGGACAGGGAACACTGAAGCTTTCTTT. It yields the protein CASSYPEGTGNTEAFF.

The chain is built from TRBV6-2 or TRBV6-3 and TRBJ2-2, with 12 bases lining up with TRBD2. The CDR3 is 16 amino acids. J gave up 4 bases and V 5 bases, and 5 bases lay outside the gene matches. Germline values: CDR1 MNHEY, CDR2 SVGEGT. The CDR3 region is CASSPLAGGSTGELFF. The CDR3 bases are TGTGCCAGCAGTCCACTAGCGGGAGGAAGCACCGGGGAGCTGTTTTTT.

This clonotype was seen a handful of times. The DNA for the CDR3 is TGCAGTGCTATAGACAGCGGAAATCAGCCCCAGCATTTT. Protein: CSAIDSGNQPQHF. The V gene is TRBV20-1, the J gene TRBJ1-5; TRBD1 is a possible D gene (5 bases). The V end was cut by 4 bases, the J end by 4 bases, with 11 bases between. Germline V CDR1 and CDR2: DFQATT, SNEGSKA (reference sequence). The CDR3 consists of 13 residues.

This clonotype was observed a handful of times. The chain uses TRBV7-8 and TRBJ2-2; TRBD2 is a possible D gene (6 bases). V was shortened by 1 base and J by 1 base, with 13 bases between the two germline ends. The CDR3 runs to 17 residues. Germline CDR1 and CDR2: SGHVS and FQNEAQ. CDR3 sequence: CASSLDGRQRNTGELFF. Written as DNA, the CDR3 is TGTGCCAGCAGCTTAGACGGGAGACAAAGGAACACCGGGGAGCTGTTTTTT.

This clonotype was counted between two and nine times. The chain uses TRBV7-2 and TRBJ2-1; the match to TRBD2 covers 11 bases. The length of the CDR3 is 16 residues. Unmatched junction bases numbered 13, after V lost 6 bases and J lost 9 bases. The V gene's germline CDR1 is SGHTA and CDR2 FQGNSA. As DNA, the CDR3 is TGTGCCAGCAGTTCCGTCCTAGCGGGAGGAGGAGTTGAGCAGTTCTTC. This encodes CASSSVLAGGGVEQFF.

For the CDR3, the DNA is TGTGCCAGCAGAATACCGGGACCTAAGCAGTATTTT. It yields the protein CASRIPGPKQYF. The gene calls are TRBV27 and TRBJ2-3; the D call may be TRBD1 or TRBD2 (5 bases each). The CDR3 covers 12 residues. Trimming removed 6 bases at V and 11 bases at J, with 15 bases between. Germline V CDR1 and CDR2: MNHEY, SMNVEV (reference sequence).

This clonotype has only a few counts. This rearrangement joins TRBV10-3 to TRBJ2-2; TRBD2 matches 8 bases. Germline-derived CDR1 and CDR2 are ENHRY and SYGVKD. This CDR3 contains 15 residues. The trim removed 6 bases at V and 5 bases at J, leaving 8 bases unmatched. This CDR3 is CAISSSGSKTGELFF. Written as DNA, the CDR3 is TGTGCCATCAGCTCCAGCGGGAGTAAAACCGGGGAGCTGTTTTTT.

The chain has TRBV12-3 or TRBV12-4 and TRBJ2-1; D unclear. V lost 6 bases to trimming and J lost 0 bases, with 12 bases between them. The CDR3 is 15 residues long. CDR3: CASRTYAHSYNEQFF. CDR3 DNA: TGTGCCAGCAGGACCTACGCCCACTCCTACAATGAGCAGTTCTTC.

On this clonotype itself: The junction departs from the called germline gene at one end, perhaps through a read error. The CDR3 protein is CASSLSGTGRYDEQFF. DNA of the CDR3: TGTGCCAGCAGCTTATCCGGGACAGGCCGCTACGATGAGCAGTTCTTC. The genes are TRBV7-9 and TRBJ2-1, with 8 bases identical to TRBD1. The germline V gene has CDR1 SEHNR and CDR2 FQNEAQ (reference sequence). This CDR3 comprises 16 residues.

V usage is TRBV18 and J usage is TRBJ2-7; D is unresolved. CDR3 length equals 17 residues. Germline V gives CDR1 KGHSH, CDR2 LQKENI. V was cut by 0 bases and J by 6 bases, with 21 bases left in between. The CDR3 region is CASSPPTAGQIVGEQYF. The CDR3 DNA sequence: TGTGCCAGCTCACCACCGACCGCTGGCCAAATCGTTGGCGAGCAGTACTTC.

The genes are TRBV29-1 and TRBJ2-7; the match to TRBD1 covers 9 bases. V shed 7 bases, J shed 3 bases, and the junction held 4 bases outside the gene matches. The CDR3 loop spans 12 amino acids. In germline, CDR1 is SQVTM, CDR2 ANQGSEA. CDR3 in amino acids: CSAGQGVYEQYF. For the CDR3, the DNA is TGCAGCGCGGGACAGGGCGTCTACGAGCAGTACTTC.

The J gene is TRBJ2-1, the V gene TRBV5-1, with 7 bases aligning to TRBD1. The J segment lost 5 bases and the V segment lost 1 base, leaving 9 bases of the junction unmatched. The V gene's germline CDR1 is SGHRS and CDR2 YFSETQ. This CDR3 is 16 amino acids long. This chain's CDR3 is CASSLLGTDFNNEQFF. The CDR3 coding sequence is TGCGCCAGCAGCTTGTTAGGGACAGACTTTAACAATGAGCAGTTCTTC.

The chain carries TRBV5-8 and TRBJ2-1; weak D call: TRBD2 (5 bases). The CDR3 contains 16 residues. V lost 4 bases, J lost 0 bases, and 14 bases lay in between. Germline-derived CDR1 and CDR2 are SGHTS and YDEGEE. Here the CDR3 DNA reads TGTGCCAGCAGCCCCGGGATGGCTAGCTCCTACAATGAGCAGTTCTTC. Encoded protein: CASSPGMASSYNEQFF. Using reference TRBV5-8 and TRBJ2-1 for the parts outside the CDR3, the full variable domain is EAGVTQSPTHLIKTRGQQATLRCSPISGHTSVYWYQQALGLGLQFLLWYDEGEERNRGNFPPRFSGRQFPNYSSELNVNALELEDSALYLCASSPGMASSYNEQFFGPGTRLTVL.

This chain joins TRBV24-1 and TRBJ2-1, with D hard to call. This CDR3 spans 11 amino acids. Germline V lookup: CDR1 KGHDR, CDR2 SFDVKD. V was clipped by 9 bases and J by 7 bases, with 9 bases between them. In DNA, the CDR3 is TGTGCCACCGCGCGAGGAAATGAGCAGTTCTTC. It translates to CATARGNEQFF.

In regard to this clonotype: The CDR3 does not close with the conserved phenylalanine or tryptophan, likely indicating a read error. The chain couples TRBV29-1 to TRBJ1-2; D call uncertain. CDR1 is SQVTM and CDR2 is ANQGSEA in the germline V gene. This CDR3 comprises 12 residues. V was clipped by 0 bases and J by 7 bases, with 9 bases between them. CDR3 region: CSVEDLRAGYTV. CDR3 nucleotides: TGCAGCGTTGAAGATCTTAGGGCTGGCTACACCGTC.

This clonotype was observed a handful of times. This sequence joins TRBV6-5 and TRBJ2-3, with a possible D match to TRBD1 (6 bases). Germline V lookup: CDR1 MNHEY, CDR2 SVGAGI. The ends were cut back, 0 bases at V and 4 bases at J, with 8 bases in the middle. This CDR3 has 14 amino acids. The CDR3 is CASSYSDRSDTQYF. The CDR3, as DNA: TGTGCCAGCAGTTACTCTGACAGGTCAGATACGCAGTATTTT.

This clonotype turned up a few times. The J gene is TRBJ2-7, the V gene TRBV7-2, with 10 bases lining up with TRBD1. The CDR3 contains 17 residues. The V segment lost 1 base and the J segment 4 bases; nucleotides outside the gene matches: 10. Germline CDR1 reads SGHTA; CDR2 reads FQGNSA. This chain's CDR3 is CASSLGQRRDRGYEQYF. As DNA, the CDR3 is TGTGCCAGCAGCTTAGGACAGCGCCGGGACAGGGGTTACGAGCAGTACTTC.

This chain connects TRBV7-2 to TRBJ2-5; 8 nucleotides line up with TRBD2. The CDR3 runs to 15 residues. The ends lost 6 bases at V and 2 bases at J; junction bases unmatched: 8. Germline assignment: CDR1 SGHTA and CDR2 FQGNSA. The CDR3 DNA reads TGTGCCAGCAGGCGCCTTGCGGGAGGACAAGAGACCCAGTACTTC. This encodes CASRRLAGGQETQYF.

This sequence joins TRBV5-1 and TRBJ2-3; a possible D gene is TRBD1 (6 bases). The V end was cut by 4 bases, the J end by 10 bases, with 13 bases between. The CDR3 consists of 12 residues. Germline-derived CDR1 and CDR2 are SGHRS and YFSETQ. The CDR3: CASSPGAEAQYF. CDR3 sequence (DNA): TGCGCCAGCAGCCCAGGGGCCGAGGCGCAGTATTTT.

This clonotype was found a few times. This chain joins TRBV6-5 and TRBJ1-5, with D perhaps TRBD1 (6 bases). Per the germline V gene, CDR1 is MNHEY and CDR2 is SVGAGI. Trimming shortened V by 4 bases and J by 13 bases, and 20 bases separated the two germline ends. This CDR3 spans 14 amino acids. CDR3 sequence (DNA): TGTGCCAGCAGTTCGTCTTCCACAGGGACGACGCAGCATTTT. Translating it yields CASSSSSTGTTQHF.

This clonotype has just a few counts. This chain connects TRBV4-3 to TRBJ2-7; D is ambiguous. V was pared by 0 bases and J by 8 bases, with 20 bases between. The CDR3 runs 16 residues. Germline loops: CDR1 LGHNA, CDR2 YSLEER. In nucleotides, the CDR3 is TGCGCCAGCAGCCAAGATGGGAACCTACGGATGGGCCAGCAGTACTTC. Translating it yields CASSQDGNLRMGQQYF.